These 32 T cell receptor beta chains originate from one sample sequenced in a study of blood T cell repertoires in COVID-19. Sequencing used immunoSEQ multiplex PCR; TCRdb keeps in-frame clones, though not all of them. Of some 200,000 clones listed, roughly 90% are singletons. The sequenced material came from PBMCs or T cells enriched from blood (not recorded which). Receptor source: a woman aged 18-35 years who had recovered from COVID-19.

This clone was picked up one time. The chain links TRBV6-4 to TRBJ2-2, with TRBD1 identical over 9 bases. Germline trimming cut 8 bases from V and 6 bases from J; bases unmatched to any gene: 10. This CDR3 is 15 amino acids long. Germline-derived CDR1 and CDR2 are MRHNA and SNTAGT. The chain's CDR3 is CASSAGTGIPGELFF. CDR3 nucleotides: TGTGCCAGCTCGGCCGGGACAGGGATCCCCGGGGAGCTGTTTTTT.

This chain uses TRBV19 with TRBJ2-1, with a possible D match to TRBD1 (6 bases). The V end was cut by 5 bases, the J end by 0 bases, with 11 bases between. The CDR3 runs 15 residues. In germline, CDR1 is LNHDA, CDR2 SQIVND (reference sequence). CDR3 sequence: CASSLDSGSYNEQFF. The CDR3 coding sequence is TGTGCCAGTAGTTTGGACAGCGGCTCCTACAATGAGCAGTTCTTC.

The rearrangement links TRBV19 to TRBJ2-5, with TRBD1 matching over 9 bases. There are 15 residues in the CDR3. Trimming took 6 bases from V and 5 from J; bases not matched to a gene: 10. CDR1 is LNHDA and CDR2 is SQIVND in the germline V gene (reference sequence). This CDR3 reads CASSRAGQGIETQYF. CDR3 nucleotides: TGTGCCAGTAGCAGGGCGGGACAGGGTATTGAGACCCAGTACTTC.

The V gene is TRBV5-1, the J gene TRBJ2-3, with TRBD2 matching 11 bases. Germline loops: CDR1 SGHRS, CDR2 YFSETQ. CDR3 length: 16 amino acids. J lost 1 base, V lost 3 bases, and 4 bases had no gene match. CDR3 sequence (DNA): TGCGCCAGCAGCTCTAGCGGGGGGCCAGGCACAGATACGCAGTATTTT. It is translated as CASSSSGGPGTDTQYF.

The chain carries TRBV6-5 and TRBJ1-2; 7 bases are a match to TRBD1. Germline CDR1 reads MNHEY; CDR2 reads SVGAGI. V lost 7 bases to trimming and J lost 8 bases; unmatched junction nucleotides: 10. The CDR3 consists of 13 residues. The CDR3 reads CASNGWRGQGYTF. CDR3 coding DNA: TGTGCCAGCAACGGGTGGAGGGGGCAGGGCTACACCTTC.

The chain links TRBV4-1 to TRBJ2-7, with TRBD1 as a possible D gene (6 bases). V was cut by 4 bases and J by 3 bases, with 16 bases left in between. This CDR3 has 15 residues. Germline loops: CDR1 MGHRA, CDR2 YSYEKL. The CDR3 loop is CASSLRVQGSYEQYF. The CDR3 nucleotides read TGCGCCAGCAGCCTTCGGGTACAGGGAAGCTACGAGCAGTACTTC.

The chain has TRBV7-3 and TRBJ2-7; 8 positions agree with TRBD2. There are 12 residues in the CDR3. After removal of 10 bases from V and 6 bases from J, the junction contained 8 bases not matched to a gene. CDR1 is SGHTA and CDR2 is FQGTGA in the germline V gene. As DNA, the CDR3 is TGTGCCAACGGGGGGGCTTCCGGCGAGCAGTACTTC. Amino acid sequence: CANGGASGEQYF. The full variable domain, with the rest looked up from reference TRBV7-3 and TRBJ2-7, is GAGVSQTPSNKVTEKGKYVELRCDPISGHTALYWYRQSLGQGPEFLIYFQGTGAADDSGLPNDRFFAVRPEGSVSTLKIQRTERGDSAVYLCANGGASGEQYFGPGTRLTVT.

This clone was seen a single time. V is TRBV6-6 and J is TRBJ1-5; 9 bases fit TRBD1. The CDR3 spans 15 residues. Germline V lookup: CDR1 MNHNY, CDR2 SVGAGI (reference sequence). Trimming at V came to 2 bases and at J to 7 bases, leaving 6 bases not matched to a gene. DNA for the CDR3: TGTGCCAGCAGTTACGAGGGGACAGGGTGGCAGCCCCAGCATTTT. It specifies CASSYEGTGWQPQHF.

This clone was recorded once. In the same sample, other DNA sequences code for this CDR3. This chain connects TRBV11-3 to TRBJ2-2; 12 bases match TRBD2. V lost 2 bases to trimming and J lost 3 bases; unmatched junction nucleotides: 10. CDR1 is SGHNT, CDR2 YENEEA, per germline. The CDR3 has 19 residues. CDR3 bases: TGTGCCAGCAGCTTAACCTTAGGACTAGCGGGGCCCTACACCGGGGAGCTGTTTTTT. Translated, it gives CASSLTLGLAGPYTGELFF.

This rearrangement joins TRBV19 to TRBJ1-2, with D maybe TRBD1 (6 bases). Germline V lookup: CDR1 LNHDA, CDR2 SQIVND (reference sequence). This CDR3 has 17 residues. V gave up 3 bases and J gave up 4 bases, with 21 bases separating them. CDR3 protein: CASSISGGAPTIYGYTF. The CDR3 DNA reads TGTGCCAGTAGTATCAGTGGGGGCGCTCCGACTATCTATGGCTACACCTTC.

The V and J genes are TRBV18 and TRBJ1-6; 9 bases agree with TRBD1. CDR3 length: 18 residues. Germline V gene sequence: CDR1 KGHSH, CDR2 LQKENI. V was clipped by 5 bases and J by 0 bases; unmatched bases: 8. CDR3 region: CASSTTGGHSSYNSPLHF. CDR3 DNA sequence: TGTGCCAGCTCAACGACAGGGGGTCACAGCTCCTATAATTCACCCCTCCACTTT.

V and J are TRBV5-4 and TRBJ2-2; 7 positions agree with TRBD2. Germline assignment: CDR1 SGHNT and CDR2 YYREEE (reference sequence). V lost 3 bases to trimming and J lost 6 bases; unmatched junction nucleotides: 2. The CDR3 sequence is 13 residues long. CDR3 sequence: CASSWTRSGELFF. CDR3 DNA: TGTGCCAGCAGCTGGACTAGATCCGGGGAGCTGTTTTTT.

The chain recombines TRBV3-1 (or the pseudogene TRBV3-2) with TRBJ2-1, with 8 bases matching TRBD1. Trimming removed 4 bases from V and 5 bases from J; junction bases left unmatched: 1. CDR3 length: 13 residues. Germline V gene sequence: CDR1 LGHDT, CDR2 YNNKEL (reference sequence). The CDR3 nucleotides are TGTGCCAGCAGCCCGGACAGGGACAATGAGCAGTTCTTC. The encoded protein is CASSPDRDNEQFF.

This chain links TRBV14 with TRBJ2-3; a weak D match, TRBD2 (6 bases). The CDR3 covers 16 residues. Germline CDR1 reads SGHDN; CDR2 reads FVKESK. Trimming left V 4 bases short and J 7 bases short, with 21 bases between. DNA of the CDR3: TGTGCCAGCAGCCCGGGAGCGGGCCGTTTTAGGAATACGCAGTATTTT. It encodes CASSPGAGRFRNTQYF.

V gene TRBV5-1 combines with J gene TRBJ1-2; a weak D match, TRBD1 (5 bases). The CDR3 consists of 13 residues. CDR1 and CDR2 from the germline V gene are SGHRS and YFSETQ. Trimming took 0 bases from V and 8 from J, leaving 11 bases between them. The CDR3 loop reads CASSLGGGDGYTF. The CDR3 nucleotides are TGCGCCAGCAGCTTGGGGGGCGGGGACGGCTACACCTTC.

This sequence joins TRBV2 and TRBJ1-5; D is unclear. Germline V gene data show CDR1 as SNHLY and CDR2 as FYNNEI. The V and J ends lost 2 bases and 6 bases respectively, with 17 bases between them. The length of the CDR3 is 16 residues. CDR3 nucleotides: TGTGCCAGCAGTGAACGGTGGGGAGCCCAAGGTCAGCCCCAGCATTTT. Translation: CASSERWGAQGQPQHF.

This chain joins TRBV27 and TRBJ2-1, with 7 nucleotides matching TRBD1. The germline gives CDR1 MNHEY, CDR2 SMNVEV (reference sequence). The junction had 5 bases not matched to a gene; V was cut back by 0 bases and J by 6 bases. The CDR3 has 15 amino acids. This CDR3 is CASSLSTGWRNEQFF. As DNA, the CDR3 is TGTGCCAGCAGTTTATCGACAGGGTGGCGCAATGAGCAGTTCTTC.

This clone was observed a handful of times. This sequence joins TRBV7-9 and TRBJ2-7, with 7 nucleotides matching TRBD1. Germline assignment: CDR1 SEHNR and CDR2 FQNEAQ (reference sequence). This CDR3 is 16 amino acids long. The junction had 10 bases not matched to a gene; V was cut back by 2 bases and J by 3 bases. CDR3 sequence reads: CASSLSFGTALYEQYF. CDR3 nucleotides: TGTGCCAGCAGCTTATCCTTCGGGACAGCCCTCTACGAGCAGTACTTC. The variable domain in full, completed from reference TRBV7-9 and TRBJ2-7, reads DTGVSQNPRHKITKRGQNVTFRCDPISEHNRLYWYRQTLGQGPEFLTYFQNEAQLEKSRLLSDRFSAERPKGSFSTLEIQRTEQGDSAMYLCASSLSFGTALYEQYFGPGTRLTVT.

The gene calls are TRBV3-1 (or the pseudogene TRBV3-2) and TRBJ1-1, with TRBD1 as a possible D gene (5 bases). CDR3 size: 14 residues. V lost 4 bases and J 7 bases, leaving 16 bases between the germline ends. From germline, CDR1 is LGHDT and CDR2 YNNKEL (reference sequence). CDR3 sequence: CASSRGGGPLEAFF. CDR3 sequence (DNA): TGTGCCAGCAGCCGCGGCGGGGGACCTCTTGAAGCTTTCTTT.

This clone has more than one count but fewer than ten. The chain couples TRBV6-5 to TRBJ1-5; 7 bases agree with TRBD1. CDR1 and CDR2 from the germline V gene are MNHEY and SVGAGI. CDR3 length: 14 amino acids. Trimming took 6 bases from V and 6 from J; bases not matched to a gene: 8. In DNA, the CDR3 is TGTGCCAGCAGGACCGCCGACAGGGCTCAGCCCCAGCATTTT. Protein sequence: CASRTADRAQPQHF.

This rearrangement joins TRBV6-5 to TRBJ2-2; 7 nucleotides match TRBD2. With 11 bases clipped from V and 6 bases from J, the junction kept 9 bases outside the gene matches. The CDR3 spans 13 residues. Germline V gene data show CDR1 as MNHEY and CDR2 as SVGAGI. The CDR3 DNA follows: TGTGCCTGCGGGGGTGTAGAGGCCGGGGAGCTGTTTTTT. It translates to CACGGVEAGELFF.

This clone occurred a few times. This rearrangement joins TRBV12-3 or TRBV12-4 to TRBJ1-2; D perhaps matches TRBD1 (5 bases). The CDR3 is 13 residues long. Trimming removed 3 bases at V and 7 bases at J, with 12 bases between. CDR3 DNA sequence: TGTGCCAGCAGTTTCATAGGGGCGCGTGGCTACACCTTC. Residues: CASSFIGARGYTF.

In its sample, this clone was seen a few times. V and J are TRBV9 and TRBJ2-7, with D possibly being TRBD1 (5 bases). Germline V gene data show CDR1 as SGDLS and CDR2 as YYNGEE. The CDR3 contains 13 residues. Trimming took off 2 bases at V and 5 bases at J, with 11 bases between the two ends. The chain's CDR3 is CASSVGQANEQYF. The CDR3 bases are TGTGCCAGCAGCGTTGGACAAGCCAACGAGCAGTACTTC.

The chain employs TRBV12-3 or TRBV12-4 and TRBJ1-5; D remains ambiguous. Trimming took 2 bases from V and 9 from J, leaving 5 bases between them. This CDR3 is 11 amino acids long. Here the CDR3 reads CASSLRGPQHF. The CDR3 nucleotides are TGTGCCAGCAGTTTACGAGGGCCCCAGCATTTT.

This clone was seen a few times. The genes are TRBV13 and TRBJ2-3; TRBD1 aligns across 7 bases. Germline CDR1 reads PRHDT; CDR2 reads FYEKMQ (reference sequence). CDR3 size: 16 residues. The ends lost 2 bases at V and 3 bases at J; junction bases unmatched: 8. The CDR3 DNA follows: TGTGCCAGCAGCTTAACCCCAGGGGGTGGAACAGATACGCAGTATTTT. Encoded protein: CASSLTPGGGTDTQYF. Based on the CDR3 plus reference TRBV13 and TRBJ2-3, the full variable domain is AAGVIQSPRHLIKEKRETATLKCYPIPRHDTVYWYQQGPGQDPQFLISFYEKMQSDKGSIPDRFSAQQFSDYHSELNMSSLELGDSALYFCASSLTPGGGTDTQYFGPGTRLTVL.

The chain links TRBV28 to TRBJ1-5; a weak D match, TRBD1 (6 bases). The CDR3 contains 18 residues. The V gene's germline CDR1 is MDHEN and CDR2 SYDVKM. The germline V and J ends were trimmed by 5 bases and 2 bases, with 22 bases remaining between them. CDR3 region: CASSPGVGGGLGNQPQHF. The CDR3 DNA reads as TGTGCCAGCAGTCCGGGAGTTGGGGGGGGGCTGGGCAATCAGCCCCAGCATTTT.

The chain carries TRBV12-3 or TRBV12-4 and TRBJ1-5; D not resolved. The length of the CDR3 is 12 residues. The V and J ends lost 3 bases and 7 bases respectively, with 7 bases between them. The CDR3 reads CASSFYRQPQHF. The CDR3 nucleotides are TGTGCCAGCAGTTTTTACCGGCAGCCCCAGCATTTT.

This clone was observed a single time. The chain couples TRBV15 to TRBJ2-5; tentative D call: TRBD2 (6 bases). The length of the CDR3 is 14 residues. Germline CDR1 reads LNHNV; CDR2 reads YYDKDF (reference sequence). Between the trimmed V and J ends, which lost 3 bases and 4 bases, there was a span of 12 bases. The chain's CDR3 is CATSRMGRGETQYF. In DNA form, the CDR3 reads TGTGCCACCAGCAGGATGGGGCGGGGAGAGACCCAGTACTTC.

The chain links TRBV30 to TRBJ2-1; D is undetermined. CDR1 and CDR2 (germline): GTSNPN, SVGIG (reference sequence). V shed 3 bases and J shed 10 bases, with 7 bases lying between them. The CDR3 length is 10 residues. CDR3 amino acids: CAWSGWEQFF. CDR3 in DNA: TGTGCCTGGAGCGGTTGGGAGCAGTTCTTC. The whole variable domain, remainder taken from reference TRBV30 and TRBJ2-1, is SQTIHQWPATLVQPVGSPLSLECTVEGTSNPNLYWYRQAAGRGLQLLFYSVGIGQISSEVPQNLSASRPQDRQFILSSKKLLLSDSGFYLCAWSGWEQFFGPGTRLTVL.

The chain uses TRBV6-5 and TRBJ2-1; D might be TRBD2 (7 bases). V shed 6 bases and J shed 11 bases, with 20 bases lying between them. CDR1 is MNHEY, CDR2 SVGAGI, per germline. The CDR3 extends over 14 amino acids. CDR3 sequence (DNA): TGTGCCAGCAGCCCCGGGGGGACCGGGACAAAGCAGTTCTTC. Its translation: CASSPGGTGTKQFF.

The chain couples TRBV5-1 to TRBJ1-2; no clear D. Germline V gene lookup returns CDR1 SGHRS and CDR2 YFSETQ. The CDR3 loop spans 14 amino acids. Trimming removed 1 base from V and 10 bases from J, with 17 bases in between. Written as DNA, the CDR3 is TGCGCCAGCAGCTTGTTTACAGCCTACCTAAACTACACCTTC. Amino acid sequence: CASSLFTAYLNYTF.

The chain carries TRBV5-4 and TRBJ1-1, with 12 bases identical to TRBD1. The CDR3 is made up of 17 amino acids. Germline values: CDR1 SGHNT, CDR2 YYREEE (reference sequence). V was clipped by 5 bases and J by 5 bases; unmatched bases: 13. The CDR3 bases are TGTGCCAGCAGTCGTGTGGGACAGGGGGCCGGAGGTACTGAAGCTTTCTTT. Translated: CASSRVGQGAGGTEAFF.